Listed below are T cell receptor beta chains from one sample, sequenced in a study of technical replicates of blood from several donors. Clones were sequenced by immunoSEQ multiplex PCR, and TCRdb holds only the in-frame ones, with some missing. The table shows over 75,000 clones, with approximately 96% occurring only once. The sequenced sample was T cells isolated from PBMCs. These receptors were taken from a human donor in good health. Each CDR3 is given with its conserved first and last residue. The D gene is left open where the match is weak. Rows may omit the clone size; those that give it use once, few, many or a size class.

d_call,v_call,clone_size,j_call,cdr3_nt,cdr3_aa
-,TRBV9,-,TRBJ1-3,TGTGCCAGCAGCGCGGCAGGTACTGGAAACACCATATATTTT,CASSAAGTGNTIYF
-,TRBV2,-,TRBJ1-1,TGTGCCAGCAAGCCAAGGAGCATGAACACTGAAGCTTTCTTT,CASKPRSMNTEAFF
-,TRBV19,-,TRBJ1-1,TGTGCCAGTAGTATACAAGCCAACACTGAAGCTTTCTTT,CASSIQANTEAFF
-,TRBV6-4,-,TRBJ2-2,TGTGCCAGCAGTGACTCGGGAGGTGGGACGAACACCGGGGAGCTGTTTTTT,CASSDSGGGTNTGELFF
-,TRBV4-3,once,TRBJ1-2,TGCGCCAGCAGCCAAGAACCCGGGTCTAACTATGGCTACACCTTC,CASSQEPGSNYGYTF
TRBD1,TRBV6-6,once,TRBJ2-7,TGTGCCAGCAACACAGGGGTCTCCTACGAGCAGTACTTC,CASNTGVSYEQYF
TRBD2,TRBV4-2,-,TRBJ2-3,TGTGCCAGCAGCCCCCCAAGAGCTAGCGGGAGTGGGACAGATACGCAGTATTTT,CASSPPRASGSGTDTQYF
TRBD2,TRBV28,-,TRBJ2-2,TGTGCCAGCGTCGAGACTAGCGGTGGGGCTTGGGGGGAGCTGTTTTTT,CASVETSGGAWGELFF
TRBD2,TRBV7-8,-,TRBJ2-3,TGTGCCAGCAGCTTAGGTGGCGGGAGGGTCCCAGATACGCAGTATTTT,CASSLGGGRVPDTQYF
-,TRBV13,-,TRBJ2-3,TGTGCCAGCAGCAACCCGGGGGTAGCGGTCACAGATACGCAGTATTTT,CASSNPGVAVTDTQYF
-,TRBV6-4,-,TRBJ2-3,TGTGCCAGCAGCCGGGGGGCCCTGGACACAGATACGCAGTATTTT,CASSRGALDTDTQYF
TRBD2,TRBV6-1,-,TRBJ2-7,TGTGCCAGCAGTGAAGCGCTTAGCGGGAGGACCAACGAGCAGTACTTC,CASSEALSGRTNEQYF
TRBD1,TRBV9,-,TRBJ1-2,TGTGCCAGCAGCGGGGGGACAGGGTATGGCTACACCTTC,CASSGGTGYGYTF
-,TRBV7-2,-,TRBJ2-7,TGTGCCAGCACCCAAGGGGGTTTTCTCTACGAGCAGTACTTC,CASTQGGFLYEQYF
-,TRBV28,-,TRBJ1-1,TGTGCCAGCAGTTCCACAGGGTACACTGAAGCTTTCTTT,CASSSTGYTEAFF
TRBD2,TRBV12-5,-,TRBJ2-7,TGTGCTAGTGCCCTTAGCGGGGAGGCCCAGGAGCAGTACTTC,CASALSGEAQEQYF
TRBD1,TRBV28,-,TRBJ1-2,TGTGCCAGCAGTGGGGGACAGAATAACTATGGCTACACCTTC,CASSGGQNNYGYTF
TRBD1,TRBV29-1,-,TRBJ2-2,TGCAGCGTTAATTTCAGGGGGCTCGCCGGGGAGCTGTTTTTT,CSVNFRGLAGELFF
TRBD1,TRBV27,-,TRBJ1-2,TGTGCCAGCAGTTTATCAAGGACAGGGGGCAACTATGGCTACACCTTC,CASSLSRTGGNYGYTF
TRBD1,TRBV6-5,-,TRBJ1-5,TGTGCCAGCTGGACAGGGGCCTCTAATCAGCCCCAGCATTTT,CASWTGASNQPQHF
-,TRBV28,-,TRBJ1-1,TGTGCCAGCCTTATCAGGGGCACTGAAGCTTTCTTT,CASLIRGTEAFF
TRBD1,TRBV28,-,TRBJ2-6,TGTGCCAGCAGGGCGACAGGGGCTGGGGCCAACGTCCTGACTTTC,CASRATGAGANVLTF
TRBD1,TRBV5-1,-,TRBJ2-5,TGCGCCAGCAGGACAGGGGAATACCAAGAGACCCAGTACTTC,CASRTGEYQETQYF
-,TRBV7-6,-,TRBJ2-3,TGTGCCAGCAGCCCAGCGCCCCGAGATACGCAGTATTTT,CASSPAPRDTQYF
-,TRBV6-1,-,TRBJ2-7,TGTGCCAGCAGTCACCAGCTTAGGACAGATTACGAGCAGTACTTC,CASSHQLRTDYEQYF
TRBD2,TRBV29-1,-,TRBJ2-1,TGCAGCGTCTCAAATAAAGGGACTAGCGGGAGGTCCTCCTACAATGAGCAGTTCTTC,CSVSNKGTSGRSSYNEQFF
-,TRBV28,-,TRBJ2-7,TGTGCCAGCAGTTCCTACAGGGCTACTGGTGACTACGAGCAGTACTTC,CASSSYRATGDYEQYF
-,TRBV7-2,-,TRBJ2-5,TGTGCCAGCAGCTTAGTCTCCGGCCAAGAGACCCAGTACTTC,CASSLVSGQETQYF
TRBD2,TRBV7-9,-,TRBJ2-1,TGTGCCAGCAGCCCCCTAGCGGGAGGCAGTTGGGATGAGCAGTTCTTC,CASSPLAGGSWDEQFF
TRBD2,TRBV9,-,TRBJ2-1,TGTGCCAGCAGCGTAGTCCCGGGAGGGGGTCTCGGTGAGCAGTTCTTC,CASSVVPGGGLGEQFF
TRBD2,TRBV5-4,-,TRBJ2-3,TGTGCCAGCAGCTTGTTATCTAGCGGGACAGATACGCAGTATTTT,CASSLLSSGTDTQYF
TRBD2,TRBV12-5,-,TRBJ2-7,TGTGCTAGTGGTTTGTCGTGGGAGGGAACCTACGAGCAGTACTTC,CASGLSWEGTYEQYF
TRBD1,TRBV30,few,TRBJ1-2,TGTGCCTGGAAGAAAAGACAGGGGGACGGCTACACCTTC,CAWKKRQGDGYTF
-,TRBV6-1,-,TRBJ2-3,TGTGCCAGCAGGAGTAGCGGCACAGATACGCAGTATTTT,CASRSSGTDTQYF
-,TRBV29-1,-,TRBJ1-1,TGCAGCGTTGTGGGGGCCCCCCATTCTACTGAAGCTTTCTTT,CSVVGAPHSTEAFF
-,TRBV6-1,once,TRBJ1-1,TGTGCCAGCAGGTCAGGGTTCACTGAAGCTTTCTTT,CASRSGFTEAFF
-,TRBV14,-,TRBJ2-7,TGTGCCAGCAGCCAAGTTGTGGGACTTACTTTCTACGAGCAGTACTTC,CASSQVVGLTFYEQYF
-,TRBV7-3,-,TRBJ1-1,TGTGCCAGCAGCTTAGGTAATCTACAGGAAGCTTTCTTT,CASSLGNLQEAFF
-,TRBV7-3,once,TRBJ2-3,TGTGCCAGCAGCTTAAGCTATTCAGATACGCAGTATTTT,CASSLSYSDTQYF
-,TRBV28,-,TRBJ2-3,TGTGCCAGCATGGAGCTCAGCACAGATACGCAGTATTTT,CASMELSTDTQYF
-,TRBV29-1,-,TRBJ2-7,TGCAGCGTCGGGGTCGGAGAGGTTACCTCCTACGAGCAGTACTTC,CSVGVGEVTSYEQYF
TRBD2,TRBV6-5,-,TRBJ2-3,TGTGTGACGGGAGGGCCGTCCGATACGCAGTATTTT,CVTGGPSDTQYF
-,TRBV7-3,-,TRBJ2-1,TGTGCCAGCAGCTTAAGGCTAGCAGACAATGAGCAGTTCTTC,CASSLRLADNEQFF
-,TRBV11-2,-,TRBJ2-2,TGTGCCACAGACACCGGGGAGCTGTTTTTT,CATDTGELFF
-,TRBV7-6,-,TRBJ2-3,TGTGCCAGCAGCTTAGCGGGAGGAAACGCAGATACGCAGTATTTT,CASSLAGGNADTQYF
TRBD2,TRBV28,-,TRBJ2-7,TGTGCCAGCAGTTCTCCGGGACTAGCTAATTACGAGCAGTACTTC,CASSSPGLANYEQYF